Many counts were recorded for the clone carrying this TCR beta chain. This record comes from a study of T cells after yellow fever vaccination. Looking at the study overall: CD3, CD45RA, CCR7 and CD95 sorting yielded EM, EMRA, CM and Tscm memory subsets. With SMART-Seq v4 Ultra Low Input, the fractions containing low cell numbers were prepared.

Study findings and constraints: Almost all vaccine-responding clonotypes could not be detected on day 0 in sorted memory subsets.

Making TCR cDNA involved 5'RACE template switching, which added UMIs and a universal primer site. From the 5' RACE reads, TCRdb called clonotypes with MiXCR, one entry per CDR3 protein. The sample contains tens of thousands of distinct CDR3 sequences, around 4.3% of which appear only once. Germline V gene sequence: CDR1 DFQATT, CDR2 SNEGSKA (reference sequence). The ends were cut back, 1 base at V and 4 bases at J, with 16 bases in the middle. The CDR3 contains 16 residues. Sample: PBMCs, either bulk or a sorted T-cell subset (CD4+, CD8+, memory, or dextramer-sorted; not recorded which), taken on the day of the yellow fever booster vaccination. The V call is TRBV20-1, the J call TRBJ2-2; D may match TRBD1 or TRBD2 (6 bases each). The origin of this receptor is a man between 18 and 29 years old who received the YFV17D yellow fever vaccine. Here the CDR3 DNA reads TGCAGTGCTAGAGCGGGGGCCCGTAGTGCCACCGGGGAGCTGTTTTTT. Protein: CSARAGARSATGELFF.